Below, 28 T cell receptor beta chains from the same sample are listed, as sequenced in a study of human T cells and chemical hapten exposure. The time point: pre-sensitization, week 0. The treatment is: therapeutic diphenylcyclopropenone sensitization with weekly scalp DPC. MiXCR, run by TCRdb on the RACE reads, gives a single entry per CDR3 protein. The table includes fewer than 300,000 distinct CDR3 sequences, about 7.7% detected once. Here the sequenced sample was whole blood, taken in connection with sensitization to the hapten diphenylcyclopropenone (DPC). These receptors were obtained from a man aged 18 to 29 with alopecia areata. Some clones in this sample may be carry-over from other donors' samples.

The chain uses TRBV7-9 and TRBJ2-5; TRBD1 aligns across 10 bases. V trimming: 4 bases; J trimming: 10 bases; junction bases outside the gene matches: 3. The germline CDR1 and CDR2 sequences are SEHNR and FQNEAQ (reference sequence). CDR3 length equals 12 residues. The CDR3 bases are TGTGCCAGCAGCTCCGGACAGGGGGGCCAGTACTTC. Its translation: CASSSGQGGQYF. Complete variable domain (other parts from reference TRBV7-9 and TRBJ2-5): DTGVSQNPRHKITKRGQNVTFRCDPISEHNRLYWYRQTLGQGPEFLTYFQNEAQLEKSRLLSDRFSAERPKGSFSTLEIQRTEQGDSAMYLCASSSGQGGQYFGPGTRLLVL.

This chain uses TRBV5-1 with TRBJ2-5; D is perhaps TRBD2 (6 bases). The CDR3 sequence is 13 residues long. Looked up from germline, CDR1 is SGHRS and CDR2 is YFSETQ. Trimming stripped 4 bases from V and 5 bases from J, with 12 bases between. DNA of the CDR3: TGCGCCAGCAGCCAGACTAGAGGGGAGACCCAGTACTTC. This codes for CASSQTRGETQYF.

This clonotype was counted many times. This chain links TRBV6-2 or TRBV6-3 with TRBJ2-2, with D unclear. Germline V CDR1 and CDR2: MNHEY, SVGEGT. The CDR3 runs 12 residues. The V gene lost 1 base and the J gene lost 3 bases, with 0 bases spanning the gap. CDR3 in amino acids: CASSYYTGELFF. The CDR3 nucleotides read TGTGCCAGCAGTTACTACACCGGGGAGCTGTTTTTT.

This rearrangement joins TRBV7-3 to TRBJ1-4; 11 bases align to TRBD1. Germline CDR1 is SGHTA and CDR2 is FQGTGA. The V and J ends lost 4 bases and 7 bases, in that order; junction bases with no gene match: 2. The CDR3 contains 14 residues. The CDR3 protein is CASSWTGGREKLFF. In DNA, the CDR3 is TGTGCCAGCAGCTGGACAGGGGGCCGTGAAAAACTGTTTTTT.

This clonotype was counted only a few times. The gene calls are TRBV12-3 or TRBV12-4 and TRBJ1-2; D is unclear. The CDR3 sequence is 16 residues long. Trimming removed 6 bases from V and 4 bases from J, with 21 bases in between. In nucleotides, the CDR3 is TGTGCCAGCAGCCGATCCGCAGGTTTTAGTTTCTATGGCTACACCTTC. Its protein is CASSRSAGFSFYGYTF.

This clonotype occurred many times. The V gene is TRBV29-1, the J gene TRBJ2-3; D is perhaps TRBD1 or TRBD2 (5 bases each). Germline assignment: CDR1 SQVTM and CDR2 ANQGSEA. With 5 bases removed from V and 0 bases from J, the gap between germline ends came to 15 bases. The CDR3 contains 15 residues. CDR3 region: CSVLGRGASTDTQYF. CDR3 nucleotide sequence: TGCAGCGTTCTAGGGAGAGGGGCTAGCACAGATACGCAGTATTTT.

The gene calls are TRBV29-1 and TRBJ2-7, with 7 bases aligning to TRBD1. The CDR3 covers 12 residues. V dropped 8 bases and J dropped 4; count of bases not matched to a gene: 8. In germline, CDR1 is SQVTM, CDR2 ANQGSEA. CDR3 in DNA: TGCAGCACCCGACAGGGCGATTACGAGCAGTACTTC. This codes for CSTRQGDYEQYF.

This clonotype occurred many times. The chain employs TRBV7-2 and TRBJ1-6; 7 positions agree with TRBD1. The CDR3 has 16 residues. Germline CDR1 is SGHTA and CDR2 is FQGNSA. V lost 1 base, J lost 7 bases, and 7 bases stayed unmatched. The DNA of the CDR3 is TGTGCCAGCAGCTTAGAACCGGGACAGACGAATTCACCCCTCCACTTT. This codes for CASSLEPGQTNSPLHF. The full variable domain, with the rest looked up from reference TRBV7-2 and TRBJ1-6, is GAGVSQSPSNKVTEKGKDVELRCDPISGHTALYWYRQSLGQGLEFLIYFQGNSAPDKSGLPSDRFSAERTGGSVSTLTIQRTQQEDSAVYLCASSLEPGQTNSPLHFGNGTRLTVT.

This clonotype was seen a few times. The chain has TRBV4-3 and TRBJ1-1; 8 bases are a match to TRBD1. Germline V lookup: CDR1 LGHNA, CDR2 YSLEER. The CDR3 is 14 amino acids. The V segment lost 3 bases and the J segment 8 bases; nucleotides outside the gene matches: 8. DNA of the CDR3: TGCGCCAGCAGCCACTCGACAGGGGACTTAGAAGCTTTCTTT. Amino acid sequence: CASSHSTGDLEAFF.

As regards this clonotype: The junction departs from germline at one end; a sequencing error may be responsible. The J gene is TRBJ1-3, the V gene TRBV7-9; maybe TRBD1 (6 bases). The germline V gene has CDR1 SEHNR and CDR2 FQNEAQ (reference sequence). CDR3 length: 12 amino acids. In DNA, the CDR3 is TGTGCCAGCAGCTTCGAAAACGGGACACCAGGATTC. Protein: CASSFENGTPGF.

Only a few counts were recorded for this clonotype. The chain carries TRBV6-6 and TRBJ1-4, with D possibly being TRBD1 (5 bases). V dropped 5 bases and J dropped 8 bases, with 18 bases sitting between them. The CDR3 is 15 amino acids. CDR1 MNHNY and CDR2 SVGAGI come from the germline V gene (reference sequence). The CDR3 nucleotides read TGTGCCAGCAGTAGCCTCGATGAGGGGACGGAAAAACTGTTTTTT. Protein product: CASSSLDEGTEKLFF.

This clonotype is a singleton in its sample. The CDR3 DNA reads TGTGCCAGCAGCCCTGAGACAGCGAACACTGAAGCTTTCTTT. Its protein is CASSPETANTEAFF. The chain has TRBV7-9 and TRBJ1-1, with D perhaps TRBD1 (5 bases). The CDR3 consists of 14 residues. V was clipped by 5 bases and J by 1 base, with 11 bases between them. Germline-derived CDR1 and CDR2 are SEHNR and FQNEAQ (reference sequence).

The V and J genes are TRBV4-1 and TRBJ2-1; D gene unclear. Germline CDR1 reads MGHRA; CDR2 reads YSYEKL. With 3 bases removed from V and 2 bases from J, the gap between germline ends came to 8 bases. The CDR3 runs to 14 residues. This CDR3 is CASSQVGPYNEQFF. The CDR3 coding sequence is TGCGCCAGCAGCCAGGTAGGCCCCTACAATGAGCAGTTCTTC.

This chain uses TRBV5-6 with TRBJ2-2, with TRBD1 identical over 7 bases. The V segment lost 7 bases and the J segment 6 bases; nucleotides outside the gene matches: 9. CDR1 SGHDT and CDR2 YYEEEE come from the germline V gene. CDR3 length: 14 residues. The CDR3 here is CASHRGARAGELFF. In DNA form, the CDR3 reads TGTGCCAGCCACAGGGGCGCCCGTGCCGGGGAGCTGTTTTTT.

This clonotype was observed a handful of times. CDR3 nucleotide sequence: TGCAGTGCTAGGGGTGACGGGGGGGCCTCAGATACGCAGTATTTT. Translation: CSARGDGGASDTQYF. The rearrangement uses TRBV20-1 and TRBJ2-3; 8 positions match TRBD2. From germline, CDR1 is DFQATT and CDR2 SNEGSKA (reference sequence). V shed 3 bases and J 4 bases; nucleotides not matched to a gene: 9. CDR3 length: 15 amino acids.

This clonotype was picked up a small number of times. The chain is built from TRBV6-5 and TRBJ1-3, with D possibly being TRBD1 (5 bases). Trimming cost V 6 bases and J 0 bases, with 12 bases left between them. Germline V gene sequence: CDR1 MNHEY, CDR2 SVGAGI. This CDR3 has 15 amino acids. In nucleotides, the CDR3 is TGTGCCAGCAGGCGGGACGGTAGCTCTGGAAACACCATATATTTT. This sequence encodes CASRRDGSSGNTIYF.

The V and J genes are TRBV4-2 and TRBJ2-2; D may be TRBD2 (6 bases). V was trimmed by 6 bases and J by 2 bases, leaving 16 bases between them. The CDR3 covers 16 residues. Looked up from germline, CDR1 is LGHNA and CDR2 is YNFKEQ. This chain's CDR3 is CASRETGLLNTGELFF. CDR3 coding DNA: TGTGCCAGCAGGGAGACGGGACTTTTAAACACCGGGGAGCTGTTTTTT.

The sample holds a few counts of this clonotype. The chain is built from TRBV5-1 and TRBJ2-1; D possibly corresponds to TRBD1 (6 bases). V was clipped by 6 bases and J by 2 bases, with 18 bases between them. This CDR3 has 16 amino acids. CDR1 SGHRS and CDR2 YFSETQ come from the germline V gene. DNA for the CDR3: TGCGCCAGCACGCGGCCAACGCAGGGGACCTACAATGAGCAGTTCTTC. This codes for CASTRPTQGTYNEQFF.

The rearrangement joins TRBV6-5 to TRBJ2-3; 10 bases line up with TRBD2. The CDR3 length is 16 residues. In germline, CDR1 is MNHEY, CDR2 SVGAGI. J lost 4 bases, V lost 6 bases, and 10 bases had no gene match. The chain's CDR3 is CASRDLAGDLSDTQYF. DNA of the CDR3: TGTGCCAGCAGGGACCTAGCGGGGGATCTATCAGATACGCAGTATTTT.

This clonotype has at least ten counts. V gene TRBV27 combines with J gene TRBJ2-3; D might be TRBD2 (6 bases). CDR1 and CDR2 from the germline V gene are MNHEY and SMNVEV (reference sequence). This CDR3 has 16 amino acids. The ends were cut back, 2 bases at V and 0 bases at J, with 12 bases in the middle. The CDR3 sequence is CASSLQWGDSTDTQYF. CDR3 coding DNA: TGTGCCAGCAGTTTACAGTGGGGGGATAGCACAGATACGCAGTATTTT.

This clonotype was counted at least ten times. The rearrangement links TRBV5-1 to TRBJ1-1; tentative D call: TRBD1 (5 bases). This CDR3 contains 14 residues. V gave up 3 bases and J gave up 2 bases, with 11 bases separating them. CDR1 is SGHRS and CDR2 is YFSETQ in the germline V gene. The chain's CDR3 is CASSSLQGNTEAFF. The CDR3 nucleotides are TGCGCCAGCAGCTCACTTCAGGGAAACACTGAAGCTTTCTTT.

This clonotype was counted ten times or more. The genes are TRBV10-2 and TRBJ2-3; no firm D call. The ends were cut back, 4 bases at V and 1 base at J, with 12 bases in the middle. The V gene's germline CDR1 is WSHSY and CDR2 SAAADI. This CDR3 comprises 15 residues. CDR3 protein: CASSGGNRGTDTQYF. In DNA form, the CDR3 reads TGCGCCAGCAGTGGGGGAAACAGAGGCACAGATACGCAGTATTTT.

The chain combines TRBV20-1 with TRBJ1-6; D is possibly TRBD1 (6 bases). This CDR3 has 15 amino acids. The V end lost 6 bases, the J end lost 7 bases, and 19 bases lay between the germline ends. Germline values: CDR1 DFQATT, CDR2 SNEGSKA (reference sequence). Here the CDR3 reads CSAGGTGARNSPLHF. In nucleotides, the CDR3 is TGCAGTGCAGGGGGGACGGGGGCACGGAATTCACCCCTCCACTTT.

This clonotype came up a few times. The V gene is TRBV11-1, the J gene TRBJ1-2; no clear D. Germline V lookup: CDR1 SGHAT, CDR2 FQDESV (reference sequence). CDR3 length: 13 amino acids. Trimming removed 2 bases from V and 8 bases from J, with 12 bases in between. CDR3 sequence: CASSLTAFGGYTF. CDR3 DNA: TGTGCCAGCAGCTTAACTGCTTTCGGAGGCTACACCTTC.

This clonotype was counted only a few times. V usage is TRBV3-1 and J usage is TRBJ1-6; 9 bases fit TRBD1. The V segment lost 1 base and the J segment 9 bases; nucleotides outside the gene matches: 7. There are 16 residues in the CDR3. The germline gives CDR1 LGHDT, CDR2 YNNKEL (reference sequence). The CDR3 here is CASSQAGQGSGSPLHF. In DNA, the CDR3 is TGTGCCAGCAGCCAAGCCGGACAGGGGAGCGGTTCACCCCTCCACTTT.

This clonotype turned up a few times. The CDR3 loop is CASSLATGPSYNEQFF. CDR3 coding DNA: TGTGCCAGCAGCTTGGCCACAGGGCCCTCCTACAATGAGCAGTTCTTC. The gene calls are TRBV5-8 and TRBJ2-1; D may be TRBD1 (6 bases). Trimming removed 0 bases at V and 0 bases at J, with 10 bases between. CDR3 length equals 16 residues. CDR1 is SGHTS, CDR2 YDEGEE, per germline.

This clonotype has more than one count but fewer than ten. This chain joins TRBV29-1 and TRBJ1-2, with D possibly TRBD1 on 5 matching bases. CDR3 length: 18 residues. Germline loops: CDR1 SQVTM, CDR2 ANQGSEA. Trimming removed 0 bases from V and 1 base from J, with 21 bases in between. CDR3 nucleotide sequence: TGCAGCGTTGAAGATTGGGGCCTAAGGAGCGAAGATAACTATGGCTACACCTTC. Residues: CSVEDWGLRSEDNYGYTF.

The chain recombines TRBV7-9 with TRBJ1-6, with D unclear. V shed 1 base and J shed 9 bases, with 10 bases lying between them. The CDR3 has 14 residues. Germline V gene data show CDR1 as SEHNR and CDR2 as FQNEAQ (reference sequence). CDR3 sequence reads: CASSLDTWGSPLHF. Here the CDR3 DNA reads TGTGCCAGCAGCTTAGATACTTGGGGTTCACCCCTCCACTTT.